Listed below are T cell receptor beta chains from one sample, sequenced in a study of shared clonotypes between healthy human individuals. Assay: immunoSEQ multiplex PCR; the TCRdb copy retains only in-frame clones and omits some. The table lists some 1 million clones, about 70% of them singletons. The sequencing sample was made of memory CD4+ T cells sorted from blood. The receptors shown here come from a man in his late teens or twenties in good health. Both conserved end residues are part of each CDR3. Fields, in order: J gene, V gene, D gene, clone size, CDR3 DNA, CDR3 protein. D genes are given only for firm matches. A row's size may be missing; if present it is once, few, many or a size class.

J gene: TRBJ2-3; V gene: TRBV7-2; D gene: -; clone size: few; CDR3 DNA: TGTGCCAGCTCGCCCCCAGCTTTCTACGATACGCAGTATTTT; CDR3 protein: CASSPPAFYDTQYF
J gene: TRBJ1-4; V gene: TRBV5-1; D gene: -; clone size: -; CDR3 DNA: TGCGCCAGCAGCTTGGTCTGGCAGAGAAATGAAAAACTGTTTTTT; CDR3 protein: CASSLVWQRNEKLFF
J gene: TRBJ2-3; V gene: TRBV19; D gene: -; clone size: few; CDR3 DNA: TGTGCCAGTAGTATGAGCTCGGCTAGAACTAGCACAGATACGCAGTATTTT; CDR3 protein: CASSMSSARTSTDTQYF
J gene: TRBJ2-2; V gene: TRBV7-2; D gene: -; clone size: -; CDR3 DNA: TGTGCCAGCAGCCCCGAAAGGAGGACCGGGGAGCTGTTTTTT; CDR3 protein: CASSPERRTGELFF
J gene: TRBJ1-6; V gene: TRBV9; D gene: TRBD1; clone size: -; CDR3 DNA: TGTGCCAGCAGCAGAGACAGGGATAATTCACCCCTCCACTTT; CDR3 protein: CASSRDRDNSPLHF
J gene: TRBJ1-1; V gene: TRBV13; D gene: -; clone size: -; CDR3 DNA: TGTGCCAGCAGCTTCCACAGGCTCGGGGTGGTGACTGAAGCTTTCTTT; CDR3 protein: CASSFHRLGVVTEAFF
J gene: TRBJ2-3; V gene: TRBV9; D gene: -; clone size: -; CDR3 DNA: TGTGCCAGCATTCACCCCCGTGGGGATCACGCGCAGTATTTT; CDR3 protein: CASIHPRGDHAQYF
J gene: TRBJ2-1; V gene: TRBV5-5; D gene: -; clone size: -; CDR3 DNA: TGTGCCAGCAGCTTGGTCGCCACAGGACAGACCTACAATGAGCAGTTCTTC; CDR3 protein: CASSLVATGQTYNEQFF
J gene: TRBJ1-2; V gene: TRBV7-2; D gene: -; clone size: once; CDR3 DNA: TGTGCCAGCAGCCCTCGGATTACCCTTAACTATGGCTACACCTTC; CDR3 protein: CASSPRITLNYGYTF
J gene: TRBJ1-1; V gene: TRBV2; D gene: -; clone size: once; CDR3 DNA: TGTGCCGGAAGCCTTTATGGGGGCATGAACACTGAAGCTTTCTTT; CDR3 protein: CAGSLYGGMNTEAFF
J gene: TRBJ2-3; V gene: TRBV28; D gene: TRBD1; clone size: -; CDR3 DNA: TGTGCCAGCAGGGCCGGGACAGGTTTTAGCACAGATACGCAGTATTTT; CDR3 protein: CASRAGTGFSTDTQYF
J gene: TRBJ2-7; V gene: TRBV6-6; D gene: -; clone size: -; CDR3 DNA: TGTGCCAGCACCAGAGAAGGTTCCGGCGAGCAGTACTTC; CDR3 protein: CASTREGSGEQYF
J gene: TRBJ2-7; V gene: TRBV14; D gene: -; clone size: -; CDR3 DNA: TGTGCCAGCAGCCAAGCCCCCGGGAGCCGGGGCGAGCAGTACTTC; CDR3 protein: CASSQAPGSRGEQYF
J gene: TRBJ1-1; V gene: TRBV2; D gene: TRBD1; clone size: -; CDR3 DNA: TGTGCCAGCAGCGCCGGGACAGGGAACACTGAAGCTTTCTTT; CDR3 protein: CASSAGTGNTEAFF
J gene: TRBJ2-5; V gene: TRBV30; D gene: -; clone size: -; CDR3 DNA: TGTGCCTGGAGTGTACGCCCTGGGGAGACCCAGTACTTC; CDR3 protein: CAWSVRPGETQYF
J gene: TRBJ2-7; V gene: TRBV4-1; D gene: -; clone size: -; CDR3 DNA: TGCGCCAGCAGCCAGGCAAGGGGGGACCACTCCTACGAGCAGTACTTC; CDR3 protein: CASSQARGDHSYEQYF
J gene: TRBJ2-7; V gene: TRBV18; D gene: -; clone size: -; CDR3 DNA: TGTGCCAGCTCACCGGGGGACGGACCCTACGAGCAGTACTTC; CDR3 protein: CASSPGDGPYEQYF
J gene: TRBJ2-2; V gene: TRBV5-4; D gene: -; clone size: once; CDR3 DNA: TGTGCCAGCAGCTTTCCCGACACCGGGGAGCTGTTTTTT; CDR3 protein: CASSFPDTGELFF
J gene: TRBJ2-4; V gene: TRBV30; D gene: -; clone size: -; CDR3 DNA: TGTGCCTGGGCAACCATTGGGGGCGGCAAAAACATTCAGTACTTC; CDR3 protein: CAWATIGGGKNIQYF
J gene: TRBJ1-1; V gene: TRBV18; D gene: -; clone size: -; CDR3 DNA: TGTGCCAGCTCACCATGGACGGACAGTACGACTGAAGCTTTCTTT; CDR3 protein: CASSPWTDSTTEAFF
J gene: TRBJ1-6; V gene: TRBV2; D gene: TRBD1; clone size: -; CDR3 DNA: TGTGCCAGCAGGGAACAGGGGGGAAATAATTCACCCCTCCACTTT; CDR3 protein: CASREQGGNNSPLHF
J gene: TRBJ2-2; V gene: TRBV4-3; D gene: -; clone size: -; CDR3 DNA: TGCGCCAGCAGCCAAGAGGCATCCACCGGGGAGCTGTTTTTT; CDR3 protein: CASSQEASTGELFF
J gene: TRBJ2-1; V gene: TRBV5-1; D gene: -; clone size: once; CDR3 DNA: TGCGCCAGCAGCTTAGGTAGTCACTACAATGAGCAGTTCTTC; CDR3 protein: CASSLGSHYNEQFF
J gene: TRBJ2-1; V gene: TRBV6-5; D gene: -; clone size: -; CDR3 DNA: TGTGCCAGCAGTTACAGGTCCTCCTACTACAATGAGCAGTTCTTC; CDR3 protein: CASSYRSSYYNEQFF
J gene: TRBJ1-2; V gene: TRBV5-1; D gene: -; clone size: -; CDR3 DNA: TGCGCCAGCAGCTTGCCAGGGGAGGCCTATGGCTACACCTTC; CDR3 protein: CASSLPGEAYGYTF
J gene: TRBJ2-7; V gene: TRBV20-1; D gene: -; clone size: -; CDR3 DNA: TGCAGTGCTATTGGGCTCAACGAGCAGTACTTC; CDR3 protein: CSAIGLNEQYF
J gene: TRBJ2-3; V gene: TRBV5-1; D gene: TRBD2; clone size: -; CDR3 DNA: TGCGCCAGCAGCTTGGCCTCTAGCGGGGGGACAGATACGCAGTATTTT; CDR3 protein: CASSLASSGGTDTQYF
J gene: TRBJ1-5; V gene: TRBV5-5; D gene: -; clone size: -; CDR3 DNA: TGTGCCAGCAGCTTGGTTGGAGGCTCGAGCAATCAGCCCCAGCATTTT; CDR3 protein: CASSLVGGSSNQPQHF
J gene: TRBJ2-5; V gene: TRBV5-3; D gene: TRBD2; clone size: -; CDR3 DNA: TGTGCCAGAAGCTCGACCAGCGGGGACCACCAAGAGACCCAGTACTTC; CDR3 protein: CARSSTSGDHQETQYF
J gene: TRBJ2-3; V gene: TRBV5-1; D gene: TRBD2; clone size: -; CDR3 DNA: TGCGCCAGCAGCCCGGGGGAGGGGATTTTCACAGATACGCAGTATTTT; CDR3 protein: CASSPGEGIFTDTQYF
J gene: TRBJ2-7; V gene: TRBV6-1; D gene: TRBD1; clone size: -; CDR3 DNA: TGTGCCAGCAGCGACAGGGCCCGAGTGTCCTACGAGCAGTACTTC; CDR3 protein: CASSDRARVSYEQYF
J gene: TRBJ2-1; V gene: TRBV2; D gene: -; clone size: -; CDR3 DNA: TGTGCCAGCAGTGATGGAAATAACAATGAGCAGTTCTTC; CDR3 protein: CASSDGNNNEQFF
J gene: TRBJ1-3; V gene: TRBV5-1; D gene: -; clone size: -; CDR3 DNA: TGCGCCAGCAGCCCCTCCCCTGGAAACACCATATATTTT; CDR3 protein: CASSPSPGNTIYF
J gene: TRBJ2-7; V gene: TRBV29-1; D gene: -; clone size: -; CDR3 DNA: TGCAGCGTTGCTTACGGGACCGGGAGCTCCTACGAGCAGTACTTC; CDR3 protein: CSVAYGTGSSYEQYF
J gene: TRBJ1-5; V gene: TRBV5-1; D gene: TRBD1; clone size: -; CDR3 DNA: TGCGCCAGCAGTCCAGGACAGGGCAATCAGCCCCAGCATTTT; CDR3 protein: CASSPGQGNQPQHF
J gene: TRBJ2-5; V gene: TRBV2; D gene: TRBD1; clone size: -; CDR3 DNA: TGTGCCAGCAGGAGTTTGGGACAGGGGAAGCAAGAGACCCAGTACTTC; CDR3 protein: CASRSLGQGKQETQYF
J gene: TRBJ1-5; V gene: TRBV19; D gene: -; clone size: -; CDR3 DNA: TGTGCCAGTAAGGGTCTAGGGCAGACGGCGCAGCCCCAGCATTTT; CDR3 protein: CASKGLGQTAQPQHF